This T cell receptor (beta chain) was observed in a study of blood T cell repertoires in COVID-19. The CDR3 has 15 amino acids. V was clipped by 6 bases and J by 2 bases, with 16 bases between them. Germline V gene data show CDR1 as SNHLY and CDR2 as FYNNEI. The authors' processing: Amplification from reference gene primers served as the basis for estimated nucleated cell counts. Generated by immunoSEQ multiplex PCR, the TCRdb table keeps only in-frame clones and is missing some. V, J and clone size were drawn from that table, and D and trimming were deduced from the DNA. Of about 230,000 clones in the sample, 65% to 90% are singletons; the top ten hold 1.4%.

The clonotype comes from a woman in her forties who had recovered from COVID-19. Sequenced material: peripheral blood. V is TRBV2 and J is TRBJ1-1, with no clear D. This chain's CDR3 is CASRKEGSGNTEAFF. CDR3 nucleotide sequence: TGTGCCAGCAGAAAGGAGGGCAGTGGAAACACTGAAGCTTTCTTT. Filled out from reference TRBV2 and TRBJ1-1, the complete variable domain reads EPEVTQTPSHQVTQMGQEVILRCVPISNHLYFYWYRQILGQKVEFLVSFYNNEISEKSEIFDDQFSVERPDGSNFTLKIRSTKLEDSAMYFCASRKEGSGNTEAFFGQGTRLTVV.